The rows below give T cell receptor beta chains drawn from one sample of a study of beta chain features in type 1 diabetes. Some clones are missing from TCRdb's copy, which holds only in-frame ones; the method was immunoSEQ multiplex PCR. The data show a few hundred thousand clones, roughly 13% seen once. What was sequenced was naive CD4+ T cells from blood. The receptors shown here come from a man aged 25-45 years in good health. The CDR3 runs from the conserved cysteine through the conserved F or W. The D gene is left open where the match is weak. The size entry is marked missing in some rows and otherwise reads once, few, many or a size class.

d_call: -
j_call: TRBJ2-2
v_call: TRBV7-9
clone_size: -
cdr3_nt: TGTGCCAGCAGCTTTCGGCGGGAAACCGGGGAGCTGTTTTTT
cdr3_aa: CASSFRRETGELFF

d_call: -
j_call: TRBJ2-3
v_call: TRBV28
clone_size: few
cdr3_nt: TGTGCCAGCAGTCCAACAGGGAGGGGGGTTGGCACAGATACGCAGTATTTT
cdr3_aa: CASSPTGRGVGTDTQYF

d_call: -
j_call: TRBJ2-5
v_call: TRBV2
clone_size: -
cdr3_nt: TGTGCCAGCAGTGAAGCGTTAGGACGTCGAGAGACCCAGTACTTC
cdr3_aa: CASSEALGRRETQYF

d_call: TRBD1
j_call: TRBJ1-5
v_call: TRBV29-1
clone_size: few
cdr3_nt: TGCAGCGCCCCCCCAGGGGGCGCGTATCAGCCCCAGCATTTT
cdr3_aa: CSAPPGGAYQPQHF

d_call: -
j_call: TRBJ2-5
v_call: TRBV28
clone_size: many
cdr3_nt: TGTGCCAGCAGTTTACCGGGAATCCAAGAGACCCAGTACTTC
cdr3_aa: CASSLPGIQETQYF

d_call: -
j_call: TRBJ2-3
v_call: TRBV30
clone_size: few
cdr3_nt: TGTGCCTGGAGTGTATCAAGGGGTGCAGATACGCAGTATTTT
cdr3_aa: CAWSVSRGADTQYF

d_call: -
j_call: TRBJ1-2
v_call: TRBV25-1
clone_size: few
cdr3_nt: TGTGCCAGCAGTGATTGGGGCCCCTGGGAAGGCTACACCTTC
cdr3_aa: CASSDWGPWEGYTF

d_call: -
j_call: TRBJ1-2
v_call: TRBV25-1
clone_size: few
cdr3_nt: TGTGCCAGCCTTTCGACAGGTGCTGGCTACACCTTC
cdr3_aa: CASLSTGAGYTF

d_call: TRBD1
j_call: TRBJ2-5
v_call: TRBV6-6
clone_size: -
cdr3_nt: TGTGCCAGCAGTTACCCGACAGGGAACCAAGAGACCCAGTACTTC
cdr3_aa: CASSYPTGNQETQYF

d_call: -
j_call: TRBJ1-6
v_call: TRBV25-1
clone_size: -
cdr3_nt: TGTGCCAGCAGCCCTAGGGCGAATTCACCCCTCCACTTT
cdr3_aa: CASSPRANSPLHF

d_call: TRBD2
j_call: TRBJ2-3
v_call: TRBV10-3
clone_size: few
cdr3_nt: TGTGCCATCAGTCCCGGACTAGCGGGTGGCACAGATACGCAGTATTTT
cdr3_aa: CAISPGLAGGTDTQYF

d_call: -
j_call: TRBJ2-1
v_call: TRBV29-1
clone_size: -
cdr3_nt: TGCAGCGTTGCCTTGGGTAATGAGCAGTTCTTC
cdr3_aa: CSVALGNEQFF

d_call: -
j_call: TRBJ2-1
v_call: TRBV4-3
clone_size: -
cdr3_nt: TGCGCCAGCAGCCAAGATAGAGGACTAGAGCAGTTCTTC
cdr3_aa: CASSQDRGLEQFF

d_call: -
j_call: TRBJ2-1
v_call: TRBV14
clone_size: -
cdr3_nt: TGTGCCAGCAGCCAAGATTCCGGGCTGCAGTTCTTC
cdr3_aa: CASSQDSGLQFF

d_call: -
j_call: TRBJ2-3
v_call: TRBV5-1
clone_size: -
cdr3_nt: TGCGCCAGCAGCTTGCCGATAGAGACAGATACGCAGTATTTT
cdr3_aa: CASSLPIETDTQYF

d_call: -
j_call: TRBJ2-3
v_call: TRBV25-1
clone_size: -
cdr3_nt: TGTGCCAGCAGTGACGTTCTGAGAGCAGATACGCAGTATTTT
cdr3_aa: CASSDVLRADTQYF

d_call: TRBD1
j_call: TRBJ2-7
v_call: TRBV5-1
clone_size: -
cdr3_nt: TGCGCCAGCAGCTTAAAGCAAGGGACAGTGGAGACCTACGAGCAGTACTTC
cdr3_aa: CASSLKQGTVETYEQYF

d_call: TRBD1
j_call: TRBJ2-2
v_call: TRBV10-3
clone_size: -
cdr3_nt: TGTGCCATCAAACAGGGGGCGAGCGGGGAGCTGTTTTTT
cdr3_aa: CAIKQGASGELFF

d_call: -
j_call: TRBJ1-2
v_call: TRBV7-9
clone_size: few
cdr3_nt: TGTGCCAGCAGCCCCGATAGAAACCTTAACTATGGCTACACCTTC
cdr3_aa: CASSPDRNLNYGYTF

d_call: -
j_call: TRBJ2-3
v_call: TRBV7-2
clone_size: -
cdr3_nt: TGTGCCAGCAGCTTAGTATTCGCGGGACAGCCCACAGATACGCAGTATTTT
cdr3_aa: CASSLVFAGQPTDTQYF

d_call: -
j_call: TRBJ2-1
v_call: TRBV30
clone_size: few
cdr3_nt: TGTGCCTGGAGCTTCTTTAGTGGGGGGTACAATGAGCAGTTCTTC
cdr3_aa: CAWSFFSGGYNEQFF

d_call: TRBD2
j_call: TRBJ2-1
v_call: TRBV4-2
clone_size: few
cdr3_nt: TGTGCCAGCAGCCCAGCGGGGACTAGCGGGAGTAATGAGCAGTTCTTC
cdr3_aa: CASSPAGTSGSNEQFF

d_call: -
j_call: TRBJ2-2
v_call: TRBV7-2
clone_size: few
cdr3_nt: TGTGCCAGCAGCTCGGCGGCGGGAGGGGAGCTGTTTTTT
cdr3_aa: CASSSAAGGELFF

d_call: -
j_call: TRBJ2-3
v_call: TRBV9
clone_size: -
cdr3_nt: TGTGCCAGCAGCGCCGGTGGGGAAACGCAGTATTTT
cdr3_aa: CASSAGGETQYF

d_call: -
j_call: TRBJ2-1
v_call: TRBV21-1
clone_size: many
cdr3_nt: TGTGCCAGCAGCAAAGTAGAGTTCTTC
cdr3_aa: CASSKVEFF

d_call: -
j_call: TRBJ1-2
v_call: TRBV13
clone_size: few
cdr3_nt: TGTGCCAGCAGCGTTAACCTTGGGAGCTATGGCTACACCTTC
cdr3_aa: CASSVNLGSYGYTF

d_call: -
j_call: TRBJ2-5
v_call: TRBV15
clone_size: few
cdr3_nt: TGTGCCACCAGCAGACTGATTGGGACTGCCAACGGGGAGACCCAGTACTTC
cdr3_aa: CATSRLIGTANGETQYF

d_call: TRBD1
j_call: TRBJ2-1
v_call: TRBV6-5
clone_size: -
cdr3_nt: TGTGCCAGCAGTTACTCGGGGAGACAGGGTATTAATGAGCAGTTCTTC
cdr3_aa: CASSYSGRQGINEQFF

d_call: -
j_call: TRBJ1-1
v_call: TRBV5-1
clone_size: -
cdr3_nt: TGCGCCAGCGGTTGGGAGAAGAGTACTGAAGCTTTCTTT
cdr3_aa: CASGWEKSTEAFF

d_call: TRBD1
j_call: TRBJ2-2
v_call: TRBV7-6
clone_size: -
cdr3_nt: TGTGCCAGCAGCTTACGCGGACAGGGAAACACCGGGGAGCTGTTTTTT
cdr3_aa: CASSLRGQGNTGELFF

d_call: TRBD2
j_call: TRBJ2-3
v_call: TRBV7-2
clone_size: few
cdr3_nt: TGTGCCAGCAGCTTAGTAACTAGCGGGATGGCGAATACGCAGTATTTT
cdr3_aa: CASSLVTSGMANTQYF

d_call: -
j_call: TRBJ2-3
v_call: TRBV4-1
clone_size: few
cdr3_nt: TGCGCCAGCAGCCAAGTAACTGAGGAGGCGCAGTATTTT
cdr3_aa: CASSQVTEEAQYF

d_call: -
j_call: TRBJ1-4
v_call: TRBV14
clone_size: -
cdr3_nt: TGTGCCAGCAGCCGAGCTGACAGGAGGGATGAAAAACTGTTTTTT
cdr3_aa: CASSRADRRDEKLFF

d_call: -
j_call: TRBJ2-3
v_call: TRBV9
clone_size: -
cdr3_nt: TGTGCCAGCAGCGGGGCCGTGTCCTCAGATACGCAGTATTTT
cdr3_aa: CASSGAVSSDTQYF

d_call: TRBD1
j_call: TRBJ2-4
v_call: TRBV10-3
clone_size: -
cdr3_nt: TGTGCCATCAGTGATCCGGACAGGGACCCTCGGGACATTCAGTACTTC
cdr3_aa: CAISDPDRDPRDIQYF

d_call: -
j_call: TRBJ2-1
v_call: TRBV5-4
clone_size: -
cdr3_nt: TGTGCCAGCAGGAGTTGGGATGAGCAGTTCTTC
cdr3_aa: CASRSWDEQFF

d_call: -
j_call: TRBJ2-1
v_call: TRBV7-9
clone_size: -
cdr3_nt: TGTGCCAGCAGCTTGCATCTCGGGACTCCCCGGGGACTCAATGAGCAGTTCTTC
cdr3_aa: CASSLHLGTPRGLNEQFF

d_call: -
j_call: TRBJ2-3
v_call: TRBV7-8
clone_size: -
cdr3_nt: TGTGCCAGCAGCTTCGCTAGCACAGATACGCAGTATTTT
cdr3_aa: CASSFASTDTQYF

d_call: -
j_call: TRBJ2-5
v_call: TRBV19
clone_size: few
cdr3_nt: TGTGCCAGTAGTATTGCGACAGCCCCCACTCAGACCCAGTACTTC
cdr3_aa: CASSIATAPTQTQYF

d_call: TRBD2
j_call: TRBJ2-1
v_call: TRBV19
clone_size: -
cdr3_nt: TGTGCCAGTAGTATAAGGCTAGCGGGAGGCCGGACATCAAACAATGAGCAGTTCTTC
cdr3_aa: CASSIRLAGGRTSNNEQFF

d_call: TRBD2
j_call: TRBJ2-3
v_call: TRBV7-9
clone_size: -
cdr3_nt: TGTGCCAGCAGTATGGGGACTAGCGGGTCTGGAGGAGATACGCAGTATTTT
cdr3_aa: CASSMGTSGSGGDTQYF

d_call: -
j_call: TRBJ2-1
v_call: TRBV6-1
clone_size: -
cdr3_nt: TGTGCCACCGTACCCGCAGGGGTCCCTGAGCAGTTCTTC
cdr3_aa: CATVPAGVPEQFF

d_call: -
j_call: TRBJ2-1
v_call: TRBV11-2
clone_size: few
cdr3_nt: TGTGCCAGCAGCCCAAAACAGGGCCCGAGCGCCTACAATGAGCAGTTCTTC
cdr3_aa: CASSPKQGPSAYNEQFF

d_call: TRBD2
j_call: TRBJ2-5
v_call: TRBV9
clone_size: -
cdr3_nt: TGTGCCAGCAGCCTCGGGACTAGCGGGGAAGAGACCCAGTACTTC
cdr3_aa: CASSLGTSGEETQYF

d_call: -
j_call: TRBJ2-2
v_call: TRBV14
clone_size: -
cdr3_nt: TGTGCCAGCAGCCAAGTCCAGGCCTCCGGGGAGCTGTTTTTT
cdr3_aa: CASSQVQASGELFF

d_call: TRBD2
j_call: TRBJ2-5
v_call: TRBV10-3
clone_size: -
cdr3_nt: TGTGCCATCAGTGAGTCGCCCCTAGCGGACCCGTTAGAAGAGACCCAGTACTTC
cdr3_aa: CAISESPLADPLEETQYF